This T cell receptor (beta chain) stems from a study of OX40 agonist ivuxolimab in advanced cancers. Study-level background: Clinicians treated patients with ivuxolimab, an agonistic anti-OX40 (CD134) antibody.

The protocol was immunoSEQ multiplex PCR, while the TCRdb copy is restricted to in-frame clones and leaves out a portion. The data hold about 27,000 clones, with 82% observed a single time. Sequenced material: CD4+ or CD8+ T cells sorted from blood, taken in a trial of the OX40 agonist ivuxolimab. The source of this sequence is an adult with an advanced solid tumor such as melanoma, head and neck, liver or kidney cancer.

CDR3 residues: CASSLAWLAGVGDTQYF. In nucleotides, the CDR3 is TGTGCCAGCAGCTTGGCCTGGCTAGCGGGAGTGGGAGATACGCAGTATTTT. The V gene is TRBV5-8, the J gene TRBJ2-3, with 10 bases aligning to TRBD2. V trimming: 0 bases; J trimming: 5 bases; junction bases outside the gene matches: 9. Germline V gene sequence: CDR1 SGHTS, CDR2 YDEGEE. The CDR3 runs 17 residues.